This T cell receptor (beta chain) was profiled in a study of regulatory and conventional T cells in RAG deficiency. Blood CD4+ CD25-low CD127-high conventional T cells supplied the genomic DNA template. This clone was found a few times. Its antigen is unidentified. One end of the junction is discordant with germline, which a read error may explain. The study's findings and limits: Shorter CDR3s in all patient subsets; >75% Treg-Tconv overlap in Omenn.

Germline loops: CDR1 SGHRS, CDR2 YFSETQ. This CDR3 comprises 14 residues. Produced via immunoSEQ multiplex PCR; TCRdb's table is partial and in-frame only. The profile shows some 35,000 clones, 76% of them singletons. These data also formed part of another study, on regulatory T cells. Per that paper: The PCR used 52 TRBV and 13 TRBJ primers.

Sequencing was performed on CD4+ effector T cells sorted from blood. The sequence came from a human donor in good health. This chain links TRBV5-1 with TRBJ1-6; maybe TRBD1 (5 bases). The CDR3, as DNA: TGCGCCAGCAGGGGGGATGTCACTAATCCACCCCTCCACTTT. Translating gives CASRGDVTNPPLHF.